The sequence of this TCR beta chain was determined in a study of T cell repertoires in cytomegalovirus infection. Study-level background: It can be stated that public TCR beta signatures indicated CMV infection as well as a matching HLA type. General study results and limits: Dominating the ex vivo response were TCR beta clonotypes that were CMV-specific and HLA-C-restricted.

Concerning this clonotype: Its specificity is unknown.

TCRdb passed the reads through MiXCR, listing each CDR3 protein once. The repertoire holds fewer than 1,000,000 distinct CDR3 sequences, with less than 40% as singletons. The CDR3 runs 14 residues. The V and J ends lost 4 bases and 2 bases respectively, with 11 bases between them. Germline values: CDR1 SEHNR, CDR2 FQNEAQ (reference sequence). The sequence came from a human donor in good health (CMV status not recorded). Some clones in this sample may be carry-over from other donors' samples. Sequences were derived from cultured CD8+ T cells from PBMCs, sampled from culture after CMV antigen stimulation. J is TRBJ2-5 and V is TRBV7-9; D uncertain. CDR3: CASSSRWSQETQYF. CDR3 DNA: TGTGCCAGCAGCTCCCGGTGGTCACAAGAGACCCAGTACTTC.